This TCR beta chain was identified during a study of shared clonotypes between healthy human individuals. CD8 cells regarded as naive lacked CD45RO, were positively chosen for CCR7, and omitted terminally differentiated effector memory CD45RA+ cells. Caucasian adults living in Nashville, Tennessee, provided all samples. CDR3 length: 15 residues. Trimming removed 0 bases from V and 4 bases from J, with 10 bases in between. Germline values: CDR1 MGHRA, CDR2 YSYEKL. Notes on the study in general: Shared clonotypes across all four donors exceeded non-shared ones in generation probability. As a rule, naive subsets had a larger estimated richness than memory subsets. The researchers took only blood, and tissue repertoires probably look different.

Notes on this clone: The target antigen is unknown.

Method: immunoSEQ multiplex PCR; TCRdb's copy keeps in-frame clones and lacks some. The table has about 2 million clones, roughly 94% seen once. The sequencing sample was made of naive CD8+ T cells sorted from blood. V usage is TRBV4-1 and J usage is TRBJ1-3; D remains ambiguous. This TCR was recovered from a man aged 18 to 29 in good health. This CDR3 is CASSQDKGWGNTIYF. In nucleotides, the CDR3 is TGCGCCAGCAGCCAAGATAAGGGTTGGGGAAACACCATATATTTT.